This passage covers 32 T cell receptor beta chains from one sample sequenced in a study of shared clonotypes between healthy human individuals. TCRdb's copy holds only in-frame clones and misses some; the assay was immunoSEQ multiplex PCR. The table records 2,500,000 or so clones, about 90% of them present only once. The sequencing sample was made of naive CD4+ T cells from PBMCs. Documented subset: CD45RA+ positively selected. Every receptor here comes from a man between 18 and 29 years old in good health. Some clones in this sample may be carry-over from other donors' samples.

The V call is TRBV30, the J call TRBJ1-5, with 9 bases matching TRBD1. CDR3 length equals 13 residues. Per the germline V gene, CDR1 is GTSNPN and CDR2 is SVGIG (reference sequence). J lost 4 bases, V lost 5 bases, and 3 bases had no gene match. CDR3 nucleotide sequence: TGTGCCTGGCGGGACAGGGTAAATCAGCCCCAGCATTTT. Protein sequence: CAWRDRVNQPQHF.

This clone has just one count. The gene calls are TRBV19 and TRBJ2-7; 10 nucleotides match TRBD1. The ends lost 3 bases at V and 3 bases at J; junction bases unmatched: 8. CDR3 length equals 16 residues. Germline V CDR1 and CDR2: LNHDA, SQIVND (reference sequence). In DNA, the CDR3 is TGTGCCAGTAGTATCTCCGGGACAGGGGTTTTCTACGAGCAGTACTTC. This sequence encodes CASSISGTGVFYEQYF.

V usage is TRBV15 and J usage is TRBJ2-1, with D tentatively TRBD2 (6 bases). Germline V gene sequence: CDR1 LNHNV, CDR2 YYDKDF (reference sequence). CDR3 length equals 15 residues. Deletions cut 1 base from V and 3 bases from J, with 10 bases between. CDR3 loop: CATSRAGVSYNEQFF. The CDR3, as DNA: TGTGCCACCAGCAGAGCGGGGGTTAGCTACAATGAGCAGTTCTTC. Using reference TRBV15 and TRBJ2-1 for the parts outside the CDR3, the full variable domain is DAMVIQNPRYQVTQFGKPVTLSCSQTLNHNVMYWYQQKSSQAPKLLFHYYDKDFNNEADTPDNFQSRRPNTSFCFLDIRSPGLGDTAMYLCATSRAGVSYNEQFFGPGTRLTVL.

Notes on this clone: The sample holds other DNA sequences that translate to the same CDR3. The chain recombines TRBV5-1 with TRBJ1-1; D call uncertain. The CDR3 is 14 residues long. With 0 bases removed from V and 0 bases from J, the gap between germline ends came to 6 bases. Germline CDR1 SGHRS, CDR2 YFSETQ. In DNA, the CDR3 is TGCGCCAGCAGCTTGGCTCCTGTGAACACTGAAGCTTTCTTT. It yields the protein CASSLAPVNTEAFF.

The CDR3 protein is CASSRDRGVYEQYF. CDR3 coding DNA: TGTGCCAGCTCCCGGGACAGGGGGGTCTACGAGCAGTACTTC. The chain recombines TRBV18 with TRBJ2-7; 11 positions match TRBD1. V gave up 6 bases and J gave up 3 bases; unmatched junction bases: 4. Looked up from germline, CDR1 is KGHSH and CDR2 is LQKENI. The length of the CDR3 is 14 residues. The whole variable domain, remainder taken from reference TRBV18 and TRBJ2-7, is NAGVMQNPRHLVRRRGQEARLRCSPMKGHSHVYWYRQLPEEGLKFMVYLQKENIIDESGMPKERFSAEFPKEGPSILRIQQVVRGDSAAYFCASSRDRGVYEQYFGPGTRLTVT.

This clone was seen only once. The J gene is TRBJ1-3, the V gene TRBV9; TRBD1 matches 9 bases. This CDR3 comprises 18 residues. Trimming at V came to 0 bases and at J to 2 bases, leaving 9 bases not matched to a gene. Germline CDR1 SGDLS, CDR2 YYNGEE. CDR3 residues: CASSVGPVQGATGNTIYF. CDR3 DNA: TGTGCCAGCAGCGTAGGCCCCGTACAGGGGGCAACTGGAAACACCATATATTTT.

This chain joins TRBV7-2 and TRBJ2-7; 7 nucleotides match TRBD1. The CDR3 sequence is 14 residues long. Unmatched junction bases numbered 6, after V lost 5 bases and J lost 2 bases. The germline gives CDR1 SGHTA, CDR2 FQGNSA. The CDR3 loop reads CASSPDRFPYEQYF. DNA of the CDR3: TGTGCCAGCAGCCCGGACAGGTTTCCCTACGAGCAGTACTTC.

The chain uses TRBV7-9 and TRBJ1-1, with 10 positions matching TRBD1. The CDR3 is 17 amino acids. Germline V CDR1 and CDR2: SEHNR, FQNEAQ (reference sequence). V shed 1 base and J 5 bases; nucleotides not matched to a gene: 10. The CDR3 loop is CASSLGQGAPEGTEAFF. CDR3 bases: TGTGCCAGCAGCTTAGGACAGGGGGCTCCCGAGGGGACTGAAGCTTTCTTT.

This clone has only a few counts. Other DNA sequences of this sample code for an identical CDR3. This sequence joins TRBV5-1 and TRBJ1-1; D is perhaps TRBD1 (5 bases). CDR1 and CDR2 (germline): SGHRS, YFSETQ. The length of the CDR3 is 13 residues. Trimming pared 4 bases from V and 3 bases from J, leaving 10 bases between. CDR3 residues: CASSPGTDTEAFF. The CDR3 DNA is TGCGCCAGCAGCCCCGGGACGGACACTGAAGCTTTCTTT.

V gene TRBV30 combines with J gene TRBJ1-5; D uncertain. The CDR3 is 13 residues long. Germline V gives CDR1 GTSNPN, CDR2 SVGIG (reference sequence). V dropped 0 bases and J dropped 5 bases, with 8 bases sitting between them. The CDR3 DNA sequence: TGTGCCTGGAGTGTCCTGTTAGATCAGCCCCAGCATTTT. Translated: CAWSVLLDQPQHF. The variable domain in full, with the rest retrieved from reference TRBV30 and TRBJ1-5, is SQTIHQWPATLVQPVGSPLSLECTVEGTSNPNLYWYRQAAGRGLQLLFYSVGIGQISSEVPQNLSASRPQDRQFILSSKKLLLSDSGFYLCAWSVLLDQPQHFGDGTRLSIL.

The J gene is TRBJ2-5, the V gene TRBV5-6; D call uncertain. The CDR3 is made up of 12 amino acids. Germline CDR1 is SGHDT and CDR2 is YYEEEE. The V gene lost 2 bases and the J gene lost 3 bases, with 5 bases spanning the gap. The CDR3, as DNA: TGTGCCAGCAGCTTCACAGAAGAGACCCAGTACTTC. Its protein is CASSFTEETQYF. Looking up the rest from reference TRBV5-6 and TRBJ2-5 gives the full variable domain: DAGVTQSPTHLIKTRGQQVTLRCSPKSGHDTVSWYQQALGQGPQFIFQYYEEEERQRGNFPDRFSGHQFPNYSSELNVNALLLGDSALYLCASSFTEETQYFGPGTRLLVL.

This chain uses TRBV4-2 with TRBJ1-1, with D perhaps TRBD1 (5 bases). Germline V gene lookup returns CDR1 LGHNA and CDR2 YNFKEQ. The length of the CDR3 is 14 residues. Trimming removed 1 base at V and 6 bases at J, with 12 bases between. This chain's CDR3 is CASSQVAQGPEAFF. CDR3 DNA sequence: TGTGCCAGCAGCCAAGTAGCCCAGGGACCTGAAGCTTTCTTT.

The V and J genes are TRBV7-9 and TRBJ2-7, with D perhaps TRBD1 (5 bases). Per the germline V gene, CDR1 is SEHNR and CDR2 is FQNEAQ (reference sequence). The CDR3 is 14 residues long. Trimming stripped 5 bases from V and 0 bases from J, with 11 bases between. The CDR3 DNA follows: TGTGCCAGCAGCGATCGGACAATCTCCTACGAGCAGTACTTC. It specifies CASSDRTISYEQYF.

This clone has just one count. The J gene is TRBJ2-3, the V gene TRBV19, with 11 bases aligning to TRBD1. Trimming at V came to 9 bases and at J to 6 bases, leaving 11 bases not matched to a gene. Germline lookup yields CDR1 LNHDA and CDR2 SQIVND (reference sequence). CDR3 length: 15 amino acids. CDR3 residues: CASRKPGQGVDTQYF. The CDR3 bases are TGTGCCAGCCGGAAGCCGGGACAGGGGGTCGATACGCAGTATTTT.

The V gene is TRBV6-4, the J gene TRBJ2-7, with D possibly matching TRBD1 (6 bases). CDR1 and CDR2 from the germline V gene are MRHNA and SNTAGT. V lost 5 bases and J 3 bases, leaving 11 bases between the germline ends. This CDR3 contains 13 residues. This CDR3 reads CASSKEQGYEQYF. In nucleotides, the CDR3 is TGTGCCAGCAGTAAAGAACAGGGCTACGAGCAGTACTTC.

The J gene is TRBJ2-3, the V gene TRBV18, with D hard to call. V was pared by 1 base and J by 2 bases, with 7 bases between. The germline gives CDR1 KGHSH, CDR2 LQKENI. The CDR3 runs to 14 residues. The CDR3: CASSPRPTTDTQYF. DNA of the CDR3: TGTGCCAGCTCACCACGCCCAACCACAGATACGCAGTATTTT.

The rearrangement links TRBV5-1 to TRBJ2-1; D is possibly TRBD1 (5 bases). In germline, CDR1 is SGHRS, CDR2 YFSETQ. This CDR3 has 16 amino acids. V was trimmed by 1 base and J by 3 bases, leaving 14 bases between them. The CDR3 DNA reads TGCGCCAGCAGCTTGCACGTGGGGCAGGGCTACAATGAGCAGTTCTTC. Its protein is CASSLHVGQGYNEQFF.

The V call is TRBV7-8, the J call TRBJ2-3, with 7 bases identical to TRBD1. The germline gives CDR1 SGHVS, CDR2 FQNEAQ. The trim removed 7 bases at V and 8 bases at J, leaving 12 bases unmatched. The CDR3 has 14 residues. The CDR3 DNA sequence: TGTGCCAGCAATTCGAGACAGGGAAGGGCTACGCAGTATTTT. Its translation: CASNSRQGRATQYF. Full variable domain (rest looked up from reference TRBV7-8 and TRBJ2-3): GAGVSQSPRYKVAKRGQDVALRCDPISGHVSLFWYQQALGQGPEFLTYFQNEAQLDKSGLPSDRFFAERPEGSVSTLKIQRTQQEDSAVYLCASNSRQGRATQYFGPGTRLTVL.

This chain joins TRBV7-3 and TRBJ1-1; perhaps TRBD1 as D (6 bases). Between the trimmed V and J ends, which lost 6 bases and 3 bases, there was a span of 17 bases. The CDR3 extends over 15 amino acids. The germline V gene encodes CDR1 SGHTA and CDR2 FQGTGA. CDR3 residues: CASRKTGLVYTEAFF. Here the CDR3 DNA reads TGTGCCAGCAGGAAAACAGGGCTGGTGTACACTGAAGCTTTCTTT.

The genes are TRBV4-1 and TRBJ2-7; 7 bases agree with TRBD2. With 4 bases clipped from V and 4 bases from J, the junction kept 7 bases outside the gene matches. The CDR3 contains 14 residues. Per germline, CDR1 MGHRA and CDR2 YSYEKL. CDR3 loop: CASSRGRDGYEQYF. For the CDR3, the DNA is TGCGCCAGCAGCCGGGGGAGGGACGGTTACGAGCAGTACTTC.

This sequence joins TRBV5-1 and TRBJ1-1; 10 nucleotides line up with TRBD1. J was trimmed by 3 bases and V by 5 bases; bases with no gene match: 7. The CDR3 extends over 15 amino acids. Germline CDR1 reads SGHRS; CDR2 reads YFSETQ. The CDR3 is CASRQGQGRDTEAFF. CDR3 coding DNA: TGCGCCAGCAGACAGGGACAGGGGAGGGACACTGAAGCTTTCTTT.

The chain carries TRBV28 and TRBJ2-5; tentative D call: TRBD2 (5 bases). Germline CDR1 reads MDHEN; CDR2 reads SYDVKM. V shed 5 bases and J shed 7 bases, with 20 bases lying between them. This CDR3 is 15 amino acids long. In DNA, the CDR3 is TGTGCCAGCAGTCCCGCGGGTCTTTCGAAGGGGACCCAGTACTTC. This codes for CASSPAGLSKGTQYF.

The chain joins TRBV2 to TRBJ1-5; D might be TRBD1 (5 bases). Per germline, CDR1 SNHLY and CDR2 FYNNEI. Trimming pared 4 bases from V and 4 bases from J, leaving 11 bases between. This CDR3 has 14 amino acids. CDR3 sequence (DNA): TGTGCCAGCAGTGGTCGGGGGGGAAATCAGCCCCAGCATTTT. Translated, it gives CASSGRGGNQPQHF.

The chain employs TRBV15 and TRBJ2-5; tentatively, D is TRBD2 (6 bases). Germline V CDR1 and CDR2: LNHNV, YYDKDF (reference sequence). Trimming took 4 bases from V and 5 from J, leaving 17 bases between them. The CDR3 length is 15 residues. The CDR3 DNA reads as TGTGCCACCAGCACTGCCCCGGGAGTCTTCGAGACCCAGTACTTC. This codes for CATSTAPGVFETQYF.

V gene TRBV4-1 combines with J gene TRBJ2-1, with 12 bases that match TRBD2. CDR1 is MGHRA and CDR2 is YSYEKL in the germline V gene. After removal of 4 bases from V and 4 bases from J, the junction contained 5 bases not matched to a gene. This CDR3 contains 16 residues. The CDR3 is CASSLSLAGGYNEQFF. CDR3 in DNA: TGCGCCAGCAGCCTTTCTCTAGCGGGAGGGTACAATGAGCAGTTCTTC.

CDR3 residues: CARSLRSSGSPNTGELFF. The CDR3, as DNA: TGTGCCAGAAGCCTCCGGAGTAGCGGGAGCCCTAACACCGGGGAGCTGTTTTTT. The chain recombines TRBV5-3 with TRBJ2-2; TRBD2 matches 9 bases. Being an ORF, TRBV5-3 has a function that is uncertain. J gave up 2 bases and V 4 bases, and 12 bases lay outside the gene matches. The CDR3 is 18 amino acids.

The V and J genes are TRBV19 and TRBJ1-3, with 8 bases identical to TRBD1. V lost 5 bases and J lost 3; bases outside the gene matches: 3. CDR1 LNHDA and CDR2 SQIVND come from the germline V gene (reference sequence). This CDR3 spans 14 amino acids. The CDR3 DNA follows: TGTGCCAGTAGTGGGACAGGAGGTGGAAACACCATATATTTT. This sequence encodes CASSGTGGGNTIYF.

The J gene is TRBJ2-2, the V gene TRBV18, with D possibly called TRBD1 or TRBD2 (5 bases each). This CDR3 comprises 17 residues. The V gene lost 8 bases and the J gene lost 0 bases, with 19 bases spanning the gap. CDR1 is KGHSH and CDR2 is LQKENI in the germline V gene. The CDR3 nucleotides read TGTGCCAGCACAGTGGGGGTCCAACCATCGAACACCGGGGAGCTGTTTTTT. It is translated as CASTVGVQPSNTGELFF.

The chain combines TRBV9 with TRBJ1-4; 7 bases are a match to TRBD1. Losses at the gene ends were 4 bases for V and 7 bases for J; bases not matched to a gene: 10. CDR1 SGDLS and CDR2 YYNGEE come from the germline V gene. The CDR3 sequence is 15 residues long. CDR3 residues: CASSPRGRGGEKLFF. In DNA form, the CDR3 reads TGTGCCAGCAGCCCCAGGGGGAGGGGCGGTGAAAAACTGTTTTTT.

The chain is built from TRBV19 and TRBJ2-3; 10 positions match TRBD1. This CDR3 is built from 13 residues. V dropped 8 bases and J dropped 7; count of bases not matched to a gene: 6. From germline, CDR1 is LNHDA and CDR2 SQIVND (reference sequence). The DNA for the CDR3 is TGTGCCAGTCGGACAGGGGGTAGGAATACGCAGTATTTT. Protein: CASRTGGRNTQYF.

This clone was recorded only once. The CDR3, as DNA: TGTGCCAGCAGCCCTGGGCCCGAGTTTGGAGGGCAGTACTTC. This sequence encodes CASSPGPEFGGQYF. V gene TRBV28 combines with J gene TRBJ2-7; the D gene is possibly TRBD2 (5 bases). CDR3 length equals 14 residues. The ends were cut back, 6 bases at V and 9 bases at J, with 21 bases in the middle. The germline V gene has CDR1 MDHEN and CDR2 SYDVKM.

This clone was observed a few times. The chain joins TRBV7-2 to TRBJ1-1; D perhaps matches TRBD1 (5 bases). Germline V gene lookup returns CDR1 SGHTA and CDR2 FQGNSA. V dropped 5 bases and J dropped 5 bases, with 15 bases sitting between them. This CDR3 has 14 amino acids. The CDR3 DNA reads TGTGCCAGCAGCCGCTCAGGGCCCCTGACTGAAGCTTTCTTT. Translated: CASSRSGPLTEAFF.